Listed here are 8 T cell receptor beta chains from one sample, sequenced in a study of T-cell reconstitution after alpha-beta-depleted transplantation in children. Preparation of the TCRbeta library was carried out with unique molecular identifiers. TCRdb ran MiXCR on the PCR reads and lists one entry per CDR3 protein. The table records about 610,000 distinct CDR3 sequences, over 9.5% of them present only once. The starting material was PBMCs from the stem cell graft donor, obtained from the stem cell graft. The receptors stem from a human donor who donated a stem cell graft to a child with acute myeloid leukemia.

This clonotype was observed many times. At one end, the junction sequence differs from germline, possibly due to a read error. The chain employs TRBV12-3 or TRBV12-4 and TRBJ1-1; the match to TRBD1 covers 7 bases. This CDR3 region has 15 residues. The CDR3 DNA is TGCGCCAGCAGCCCTCGGACAGGTATGAACACTGAAGCTTTCTTT. Protein sequence: CASSPRTGMNTEAFF.

This clonotype occurred many times. The V and J genes are TRBV20-1 and TRBJ1-5; TRBD1 matches at 8 bases. Germline CDR1 reads DFQATT; CDR2 reads SNEGSKA (reference sequence). V lost 6 bases and J lost 2; bases outside the gene matches: 3. This CDR3 is built from 13 residues. Here the CDR3 reads CSAPDRGNQPQHF. CDR3 coding DNA: TGCAGTGCACCGGACAGGGGCAATCAGCCCCAGCATTTT.

This clonotype has only one observation. The chain uses TRBV29-1 and TRBJ2-7; unclear D gene. The CDR3 is 14 residues long. Trimming removed 7 bases at V and 2 bases at J, with 18 bases between. Germline CDR1 SQVTM, CDR2 ANQGSEA. The CDR3 DNA reads TGCAGCGGATCTCTGGGCAGCAAGACCTACGAGCAGTACTTC. This codes for CSGSLGSKTYEQYF.

V usage is TRBV3-1 and J usage is TRBJ1-6; 7 bases are shared with TRBD1. V shed 3 bases, J shed 8 bases, and the junction held 4 bases outside the gene matches. The germline gives CDR1 LGHDT, CDR2 YNNKEL (reference sequence). The CDR3 is 14 amino acids. The CDR3 region is CASSQTGRDSPLHF. CDR3 sequence (DNA): TGTGCCAGCAGCCAGACAGGGAGGGATTCACCCCTCCACTTT.

This clonotype was counted many times. CDR3 nucleotides: TGTGCCAGCAGTTATCCCGTCCGGACAGGGTCCCGCACAGATACGCAGTATTTT. This gives the protein CASSYPVRTGSRTDTQYF. The chain employs TRBV6-2 or TRBV6-3 and TRBJ2-3; TRBD1 matches 8 bases. The V and J ends lost 3 bases and 1 base, in that order; junction bases with no gene match: 12. Germline lookup yields CDR1 MNHEY and CDR2 SVGEGT. CDR3 length: 18 amino acids.

The rearrangement joins TRBV4-2 to TRBJ2-7, with D maybe TRBD2 (6 bases). Germline values: CDR1 LGHNA, CDR2 YNFKEQ. Trimming took 6 bases from V and 0 from J, leaving 15 bases between them. The CDR3 extends over 15 amino acids. The CDR3 spells CASSQIGGGSYEQYF. The CDR3 DNA follows: TGTGCCAGCAGTCAAATCGGGGGAGGCTCCTACGAGCAGTACTTC.

This clonotype came up many times. The chain has TRBV24-1 and TRBJ2-1; D is uncertain. The CDR3 has 12 residues. Per the germline V gene, CDR1 is KGHDR and CDR2 is SFDVKD. Trimming removed 2 bases at V and 8 bases at J, with 6 bases between. CDR3 region: CATSDSKDEQFF. The CDR3 DNA sequence: TGTGCCACCAGTGATTCTAAGGATGAGCAGTTCTTC.

This clonotype has a handful of counts. The chain links TRBV5-1 to TRBJ1-4; D gene ambiguous. This CDR3 is 14 amino acids long. With 4 bases removed from V and 3 bases from J, the gap between germline ends came to 10 bases. Germline CDR1 reads SGHRS; CDR2 reads YFSETQ. The CDR3 sequence: CASSQDRANEKLFF. CDR3 bases: TGCGCCAGCAGCCAGGACCGCGCTAATGAAAAACTGTTTTTT.